This T cell receptor (beta chain) came from a study of blood T cell repertoires in COVID-19. With V trimmed by 4 bases and J by 8 bases, 7 bases remained unmatched. This CDR3 is built from 14 residues. Per germline, CDR1 SGHNT and CDR2 YYREEE (reference sequence). In the original workflow: The assay estimated nucleated cells by amplifying reference gene primers. The data were produced by immunoSEQ multiplex PCR, yet TCRdb's version contains in-frame clones alone and is incomplete. V, J and clone size were drawn from that table, and D and trimming were deduced from the DNA. The repertoire holds 250,000 or so clones, with 70% to 85% as singletons.

This clonotype was sampled from a woman over 75 with acute or convalescent COVID-19. The sequencing sample was made of peripheral blood. The chain joins TRBV5-4 to TRBJ2-2, with 8 bases matching TRBD2. The CDR3 region has the DNA TGTGCCAGCAGCCCGGGACTAGTAGCTGGGGAGCTGTTTTTT. Translated: CASSPGLVAGELFF.